Shown below are 30 T cell receptor beta chains from a single sample sequenced in a study of identical twins (dated by TCRdb to about 2016). Library creation used 5' RACE. Sequencing was carried out with an Illumina HiSeq 2000. In-frame beta chains were kept once TCRdb had trimmed the public reads at Q25 with fastp and called clones with MiXCR. Each record represents a unique CDR3 protein, reported with the most common genes and DNA among its rows. For this sample there are hundreds of thousands of distinct CDR3 sequences; around 20% appear just once. Of the sample, about 4.5% falls within the top ten clones. These data were also filed under a second study, of T cells expressing NK-cell markers.

Sequencing was done on a sample of PBMCs. These receptors were obtained from a woman aged 18-29 years in good health.

The chain links TRBV6-1 to TRBJ2-7; D is tentatively TRBD1 or TRBD2 (6 bases each). Germline V gives CDR1 MNHNS, CDR2 SASEGT. Trimming stripped 6 bases from V and 2 bases from J, with 17 bases between. This CDR3 has 15 amino acids. The CDR3 nucleotides read TGTGCCAGCAGGCTTGCCCGGGGGCCCCCCTACGAGCAGTACTTC. As protein: CASRLARGPPYEQYF.

This clonotype was observed a few times. The chain employs TRBV6-2 or TRBV6-3 and TRBJ1-2; the D gene is possibly TRBD1 (6 bases). The germline V and J ends were trimmed by 6 bases and 4 bases, with 15 bases remaining between them. Germline loops: CDR1 MNHEY, CDR2 SVGEGT. This CDR3 spans 14 amino acids. The CDR3 DNA reads TGTGCCAGCAGGTCGATCGGACAGACCTATGGCTACACCTTC. The encoded protein is CASRSIGQTYGYTF.

J is TRBJ1-2 and V is TRBV20-1, with D uncertain. This CDR3 has 13 residues. Trimming shortened V by 0 bases and J by 0 bases, and 5 bases separated the two germline ends. Germline CDR1 DFQATT, CDR2 SNEGSKA (reference sequence). CDR3 sequence (DNA): TGCAGTGCTAGAGATGGGCCTAACTATGGCTACACCTTC. This encodes CSARDGPNYGYTF.

This clonotype was seen many times. The CDR3 DNA reads TGTGCCAGCAGTCCCCCGCCGGGCTACGAGCAGTACTTC. Translation gives CASSPPPGYEQYF. The rearrangement links TRBV12-3 or TRBV12-4 to TRBJ2-7; D not resolved. With 5 bases removed from V and 3 bases from J, the gap between germline ends came to 11 bases. The CDR3 extends over 13 amino acids.

The CDR3 DNA reads TGTGCCAGCAGCCCAACTAATGTCTACGAGCAGTACTTC. Translation: CASSPTNVYEQYF. The J gene is TRBJ2-7, the V gene TRBV7-2; D ambiguous. Germline assignment: CDR1 SGHTA and CDR2 FQGNSA. This CDR3 comprises 13 residues. Trimming removed 5 bases at V and 3 bases at J, with 11 bases between.

The chain carries TRBV20-1 and TRBJ1-4; D gene unclear. CDR3 size: 14 residues. Per germline, CDR1 DFQATT and CDR2 SNEGSKA (reference sequence). V was cut by 2 bases and J by 7 bases, with 14 bases left in between. The CDR3 loop is CSARNGVIGEKLFF. CDR3 coding DNA: TGCAGTGCTAGAAACGGAGTTATAGGTGAAAAACTGTTTTTT.

The gene calls are TRBV5-4 and TRBJ1-2; TRBD1 matches 7 bases. Germline CDR1 and CDR2: SGHNT and YYREEE (reference sequence). CDR3 length equals 14 residues. The V segment lost 4 bases and the J segment 4 bases; nucleotides outside the gene matches: 7. The CDR3 region has the DNA TGTGCCAGCAGCACCGACAGGGTGGCCTATGGCTACACCTTC. It encodes CASSTDRVAYGYTF.

In its sample, this clonotype was seen a few times. The chain links TRBV9 to TRBJ2-1, with TRBD1 as a possible D gene (6 bases). CDR3 length equals 13 residues. Trimming stripped 4 bases from V and 10 bases from J, with 15 bases between. Germline V gene data show CDR1 as SGDLS and CDR2 as YYNGEE. For the CDR3, the DNA is TGTGCCAGCAGCCCCCAACAGGGCGAGGAGCAGTTCTTC. This gives the protein CASSPQQGEEQFF.

As concerns this clonotype: The junction departs from the called germline gene at one end, perhaps through a read error. The chain employs TRBV6-2 or TRBV6-3 and TRBJ2-7; D is unresolved. Germline lookup yields CDR1 MNHEY and CDR2 SVGEGT. CDR3 length: 15 amino acids. CDR3 in DNA: TGTGCCAGCAGCTTCCTCGACCCCTCCACCTACGAGGAGTACTTC. Its protein is CASSFLDPSTYEEYF.

This clonotype was seen only a few times. The rearrangement joins TRBV15 to TRBJ2-7, with D maybe TRBD1 (6 bases). Trimming removed 0 bases from V and 12 bases from J, with 15 bases in between. The CDR3 loop spans 13 amino acids. Germline V gene data show CDR1 as LNHNV and CDR2 as YYDKDF (reference sequence). The CDR3 DNA reads TGTGCCACCAGCAGAGATAGGGGGTCAATGGGGTACTTC. It yields the protein CATSRDRGSMGYF.

The chain recombines TRBV6-2 or TRBV6-3 with TRBJ2-1; TRBD2 matches 7 bases. The CDR3 is 11 residues long. The germline V gene has CDR1 MNHEY and CDR2 SVGEGT. V was pared by 10 bases and J by 8 bases, with 5 bases of the junction left unmatched. CDR3 sequence reads: CATSSGDEQFF. CDR3 DNA sequence: TGTGCCACCTCGAGCGGGGATGAGCAGTTCTTC.

This clonotype has a handful of counts. This chain uses TRBV20-1 with TRBJ2-3; 13 bases align to TRBD2. Per germline, CDR1 DFQATT and CDR2 SNEGSKA (reference sequence). The CDR3 consists of 20 residues. The V and J ends lost 1 base and 4 bases, in that order; junction bases with no gene match: 17. The CDR3 DNA sequence: TGCAGTGCTAGAGGACCAGGGGGGACTAGCGGGGCGACGGTCCCAGATACGCAGTATTTT. Translated, it gives CSARGPGGTSGATVPDTQYF.

In its sample, this clonotype was seen a few times. The chain is built from TRBV4-2 and TRBJ1-6, with D unclear. Germline CDR1 reads LGHNA; CDR2 reads YNFKEQ. V was clipped by 4 bases and J by 5 bases, with 12 bases between them. The CDR3 covers 15 residues. CDR3 residues: CASSLWLQNNSPLHF. The CDR3 DNA is TGTGCCAGCAGCCTCTGGCTACAGAATAATTCACCCCTCCACTTT.

This clonotype was observed a few times. The chain is built from TRBV7-9 and TRBJ1-4, with D possibly matching TRBD1 (5 bases). The CDR3 runs 15 residues. The germline V and J ends were trimmed by 2 bases and 7 bases, with 14 bases remaining between them. Germline-derived CDR1 and CDR2 are SEHNR and FQNEAQ (reference sequence). The CDR3 loop is CASSLPGIGIEKLFF. DNA of the CDR3: TGTGCCAGCAGCTTACCAGGGATCGGCATTGAAAAACTGTTTTTT.

The chain joins TRBV27 to TRBJ1-4; D gene ambiguous. The CDR3 covers 15 residues. Germline CDR1 is MNHEY and CDR2 is SMNVEV (reference sequence). The ends were cut back, 1 base at V and 8 bases at J, with 14 bases in the middle. The CDR3 DNA is TGTGCCAGCAGTTTATTGGCTGACCTAGGGGAAAAACTGTTTTTT. Protein sequence: CASSLLADLGEKLFF. The whole variable domain, remainder taken from reference TRBV27 and TRBJ1-4, is EAQVTQNPRYLITVTGKKLTVTCSQNMNHEYMSWYRQDPGLGLRQIYYSMNVEVTDKGDVPEGYKVSRKEKRNFPLILESPSPNQTSLYFCASSLLADLGEKLFFGSGTQLSVL.

This clonotype was seen a handful of times. V and J are TRBV5-1 and TRBJ2-6; tentatively, D is TRBD1 or TRBD2 (5 bases each). The CDR3 extends over 15 amino acids. V lost 4 bases, J lost 0 bases, and 8 bases lay in between. CDR1 is SGHRS and CDR2 is YFSETQ in the germline V gene. The CDR3 reads CASSRDLSGANVLTF. The DNA for the CDR3 is TGCGCCAGCAGCCGGGACCTCTCTGGGGCCAACGTCCTGACTTTC.

This clonotype was seen a handful of times. The chain joins TRBV10-2 to TRBJ2-7; 8 bases fit TRBD1. This CDR3 has 13 amino acids. The ends lost 8 bases at V and 6 bases at J; junction bases unmatched: 9. Germline V lookup: CDR1 WSHSY, CDR2 SAAADI. The CDR3 nucleotides read TGCGCCAGCGGGTTGACAGGGGCAGGCGAGCAGTACTTC. Translated, it gives CASGLTGAGEQYF.

The sample holds many counts of this clonotype. This rearrangement joins TRBV9 to TRBJ1-1, with D possibly TRBD1 on 6 matching bases. Germline V gene data show CDR1 as SGDLS and CDR2 as YYNGEE. The CDR3 loop spans 16 amino acids. Deletions cut 0 bases from V and 3 bases from J, with 15 bases between. The chain's CDR3 is CASSVGGGAGDTEAFF. As DNA, the CDR3 is TGTGCCAGCAGCGTAGGAGGGGGGGCGGGTGACACTGAAGCTTTCTTT.

J is TRBJ1-6 and V is TRBV5-1; 8 bases line up with TRBD1. CDR3 size: 12 residues. V lost 7 bases, J lost 7 bases, and 1 base stayed unmatched. Looked up from germline, CDR1 is SGHRS and CDR2 is YFSETQ. Written as DNA, the CDR3 is TGCGCCAGCGGGACAGGAAATTCACCCCTCCACTTT. Amino acid sequence: CASGTGNSPLHF.

The rearrangement links TRBV5-1 to TRBJ2-7; TRBD1 matches 8 bases. The CDR3 spans 16 residues. From germline, CDR1 is SGHRS and CDR2 YFSETQ. V was clipped by 4 bases and J by 6 bases; unmatched bases: 15. CDR3 loop: CASSPWTGRPQAEQYF. The CDR3 DNA is TGCGCCAGCAGCCCATGGACAGGGCGACCCCAGGCCGAGCAGTACTTC.

This clonotype was detected only a few times. This rearrangement joins TRBV6-5 to TRBJ1-2; D possibly corresponds to TRBD1 (6 bases). Germline lookup yields CDR1 MNHEY and CDR2 SVGAGI. V was pared by 0 bases and J by 8 bases, with 16 bases between. This CDR3 spans 15 amino acids. Here the CDR3 reads CASSYSIGGVQGYTF. The CDR3 bases are TGTGCCAGCAGTTACTCGATAGGGGGAGTTCAAGGCTACACCTTC.

CDR3 sequence (DNA): TGCAGTGCTAGAGGCACAACGACTAGCGGGAGCTACAATGAGCAGTTCTTC. It is translated as CSARGTTTSGSYNEQFF. This chain uses TRBV20-1 with TRBJ2-1, with 12 bases lining up with TRBD2. Germline-derived CDR1 and CDR2 are DFQATT and SNEGSKA (reference sequence). Germline trimming cut 1 base from V and 3 bases from J; bases unmatched to any gene: 7. CDR3 size: 17 residues.

In DNA form, the CDR3 reads TGTGCCAGCCACAAAACAGGGAGCATTCAGTACTTC. Its protein is CASHKTGSIQYF. The chain joins TRBV5-6 to TRBJ2-4; the D gene is possibly TRBD1 (6 bases). The CDR3 spans 12 residues. Per germline, CDR1 SGHDT and CDR2 YYEEEE. The V end was cut by 7 bases, the J end by 9 bases, with 14 bases between.

V gene TRBV7-3 combines with J gene TRBJ2-2; 7 nucleotides match TRBD1. The length of the CDR3 is 16 residues. The J segment lost 8 bases and the V segment lost 5 bases, leaving 14 bases of the junction unmatched. The germline V gene encodes CDR1 SGHTA and CDR2 FQGTGA. CDR3 DNA: TGTGCCAGCAGCCCCACCCTGAGGCAGGGGGAAGGGGAGCTGTTTTTT. Its protein product is CASSPTLRQGEGELFF.

The chain recombines TRBV7-6 with TRBJ2-7; TRBD1 matches 8 bases. Trimming removed 4 bases from V and 1 base from J; junction bases left unmatched: 6. Looked up from germline, CDR1 is SGHVS and CDR2 is FNYEAQ. The CDR3 runs to 15 residues. The DNA of the CDR3 is TGTGCCAGCAGCTCGAGACAGGGGCGGTCCTACGAGCAGTACTTC. It encodes CASSSRQGRSYEQYF.

A few counts support this clonotype. J is TRBJ2-1 and V is TRBV6-1; 13 nucleotides match TRBD2. CDR1 and CDR2 (germline): MNHNS, SASEGT. The junction had 4 bases not matched to a gene; V was cut back by 4 bases and J by 10 bases. The CDR3 is made up of 14 amino acids. The chain's CDR3 is CASSAGLAGPEQFF. The CDR3 region has the DNA TGTGCCAGCAGTGCGGGACTAGCGGGACCAGAGCAGTTCTTC.

This clonotype showed up just a few times. V and J are TRBV10-3 and TRBJ2-5, with 10 bases identical to TRBD2. Trimming at V came to 0 bases and at J to 4 bases, leaving 2 bases not matched to a gene. CDR3 length equals 15 residues. The germline CDR1 and CDR2 sequences are ENHRY and SYGVKD. DNA for the CDR3: TGTGCCATCAGTGAGTCCGCTAGCGGGGGAGAGACCCAGTACTTC. Its protein is CAISESASGGETQYF.

V is TRBV20-1 and J is TRBJ2-2, with TRBD2 matching over 9 bases. The V and J ends lost 6 bases and 6 bases, in that order; junction bases with no gene match: 14. The CDR3 is made up of 16 amino acids. The germline gives CDR1 DFQATT, CDR2 SNEGSKA (reference sequence). The CDR3 DNA follows: TGCAGTGCAGTGGGTAGCGGGAGTGATTGGTCCGGGGAGCTGTTTTTT. Translating gives CSAVGSGSDWSGELFF.

This clonotype showed up just a few times. J is TRBJ2-1 and V is TRBV18, with D tentatively TRBD2 (5 bases). Germline CDR1 KGHSH, CDR2 LQKENI. Deletions cut 2 bases from V and 4 bases from J, with 9 bases between. This CDR3 spans 14 amino acids. CDR3 in DNA: TGTGCCAGCTCACCATCCGGGATATACAATGAGCAGTTCTTC. As protein: CASSPSGIYNEQFF.

There are a few counts of this clonotype. The chain carries TRBV6-5 and TRBJ2-7; D is unresolved. Trimming removed 0 bases from V and 7 bases from J, with 10 bases in between. The CDR3 contains 13 residues. Germline CDR1 reads MNHEY; CDR2 reads SVGAGI. The CDR3 spells CASSYSVALEQYF. The CDR3 nucleotides read TGTGCCAGCAGTTACTCGGTGGCGCTAGAGCAGTACTTC.